This passage covers 15 T cell receptor beta chains from one sample sequenced in a study of T cell changes during pregnancy in multiple sclerosis. Repertoires were generated with immunoSEQ multiplex PCR, while TCRdb's copy carries only in-frame clones and drops some. The sample shows approximately 60,000 clones, approximately 90% of them seen only once. Sequenced material: peripheral blood, taken after pregnancy. The receptors derive from a female donor in good health, enrolled as a control in a pregnancy study.

The CDR3 region is CASSRGKGGTSDTDTQYF. DNA for the CDR3: TGTGCCAGCAGCCGCGGGAAAGGAGGGACTAGCGACACAGATACGCAGTATTTT. V and J are TRBV11-2 and TRBJ2-3; 10 bases align to TRBD2. V trimming: 5 bases; J trimming: 2 bases; junction bases outside the gene matches: 13. CDR3 length: 18 residues. Germline V gene lookup returns CDR1 SGHAT and CDR2 FQNNGV. Filled out from reference TRBV11-2 and TRBJ2-3, the complete variable domain reads EAGVAQSPRYKIIEKRQSVAFWCNPISGHATLYWYQQILGQGPKLLIQFQNNGVVDDSQLPKDRFSAERLKGVDSTLKIQPAKLEDSAVYLCASSRGKGGTSDTDTQYFGPGTRLTVL.

The chain employs TRBV5-4 and TRBJ1-1, with TRBD1 matching 8 bases. The germline V gene has CDR1 SGHNT and CDR2 YYREEE (reference sequence). This CDR3 comprises 16 residues. The V gene end was trimmed by 6 bases and the J gene end by 1 base; junction bases not matched to a gene: 11. The CDR3 loop reads CASKSGTGLGNTEAFF. Here the CDR3 DNA reads TGTGCCAGCAAATCAGGGACAGGCCTCGGGAACACTGAAGCTTTCTTT.

This rearrangement joins TRBV9 to TRBJ1-1, with 9 bases fitting TRBD1. The germline V gene has CDR1 SGDLS and CDR2 YYNGEE. V trimming: 3 bases; J trimming: 10 bases; junction bases outside the gene matches: 22. This CDR3 has 18 amino acids. The CDR3 DNA follows: TGTGCCAGCAGCGCGAGGGACACCGGGACAGGGACGGTAAGGAGAGCTTTCTTT. As protein: CASSARDTGTGTVRRAFF.

V and J are TRBV7-2 and TRBJ2-7, with D possibly TRBD1 on 6 matching bases. CDR1 and CDR2 (germline): SGHTA, FQGNSA. V was pared by 3 bases and J by 7 bases, with 13 bases between. This CDR3 contains 13 residues. This chain's CDR3 is CASSFRIQGEQYF. The CDR3 nucleotides are TGTGCCAGCAGCTTTAGAATACAGGGTGAGCAGTACTTC.

This chain joins TRBV19 and TRBJ1-4; 9 positions agree with TRBD1. This CDR3 region has 15 residues. CDR1 is LNHDA and CDR2 is SQIVND in the germline V gene (reference sequence). The V and J ends lost 5 bases and 7 bases, in that order; junction bases with no gene match: 8. In DNA form, the CDR3 reads TGTGCCAGTAGTCCCCCGGGACAGGGACGTGAAAAACTGTTTTTT. The encoded protein is CASSPPGQGREKLFF.

V and J are TRBV7-2 and TRBJ2-1; 7 bases agree with TRBD1. The CDR3 covers 15 residues. Unmatched junction bases numbered 5, after V lost 6 bases and J lost 0 bases. Germline CDR1 is SGHTA and CDR2 is FQGNSA. The CDR3 reads CASSVDRVSYNEQFF. The DNA of the CDR3 is TGTGCCAGCAGTGTAGACAGGGTCTCCTACAATGAGCAGTTCTTC.

V is TRBV27 and J is TRBJ1-5, with a tentative D call TRBD1 (5 bases). Germline V gene lookup returns CDR1 MNHEY and CDR2 SMNVEV (reference sequence). Trimming removed 5 bases at V and 7 bases at J, with 21 bases between. The CDR3 runs to 16 residues. CDR3 DNA: TGTGCCAGCAGTCCCCTCAACGGGGGGATAGGGCAGCCCCAGCATTTT. Its translation is CASSPLNGGIGQPQHF.

The J gene is TRBJ2-3, the V gene TRBV7-9; D perhaps matches TRBD1 (6 bases). This CDR3 has 15 residues. The V and J ends lost 1 base and 4 bases respectively, with 12 bases between them. The germline V gene has CDR1 SEHNR and CDR2 FQNEAQ (reference sequence). CDR3 region: CASSLVQGRADTQYF. The CDR3 DNA reads TGTGCCAGCAGCTTAGTACAGGGACGGGCAGATACGCAGTATTTT.

The table lists this clone with a count of one. The chain joins TRBV18 to TRBJ2-7, with no clear D. Germline assignment: CDR1 KGHSH and CDR2 LQKENI. V lost 3 bases and J lost 3, with 12 bases in between. The CDR3 sequence is 14 residues long. DNA for the CDR3: TGTGCCAGCTCACCTGGGCTCGTGGGCTACGAGCAGTACTTC. This gives the protein CASSPGLVGYEQYF.

The chain links TRBV4-1 to TRBJ2-7; perhaps TRBD2 as D (5 bases). V dropped 2 bases and J dropped 2 bases, with 19 bases sitting between them. The CDR3 length is 17 residues. The V gene's germline CDR1 is MGHRA and CDR2 YSYEKL. Written as DNA, the CDR3 is TGCGCCAGCAGCCAAACTCCGCAACCAGCGGAGGCCTACGAGCAGTACTTC. Its translation is CASSQTPQPAEAYEQYF.

The chain is built from TRBV7-2 and TRBJ2-1, with 9 bases aligning to TRBD2. J lost 0 bases, V lost 3 bases, and 6 bases had no gene match. CDR3 length equals 17 residues. Germline V gene data show CDR1 as SGHTA and CDR2 as FQGNSA. The CDR3 here is CASSFPAGGPSYNEQFF. CDR3 bases: TGTGCCAGCAGCTTTCCCGCGGGAGGGCCCTCCTACAATGAGCAGTTCTTC.

The chain links TRBV7-6 to TRBJ2-7, with 12 positions matching TRBD1. This CDR3 contains 17 residues. Germline-derived CDR1 and CDR2 are SGHVS and FNYEAQ. V gave up 4 bases and J gave up 4 bases; unmatched junction bases: 11. CDR3 nucleotide sequence: TGTGCCAGCAGCTCGCCTGAAGGGACAGGGGGCATGTACGAGCAGTACTTC. Translated, it gives CASSSPEGTGGMYEQYF.

This chain uses TRBV5-1 with TRBJ2-6; D is ambiguous. The germline V gene encodes CDR1 SGHRS and CDR2 YFSETQ. The CDR3 has 18 residues. V was shortened by 0 bases and J by 0 bases, with 13 bases between the two germline ends. CDR3 loop: CASSLDGFFSSGANVLTF. The CDR3 DNA follows: TGCGCCAGCAGCTTGGATGGTTTTTTCAGCTCTGGGGCCAACGTCCTGACTTTC.

This clone occurred once. The J gene is TRBJ1-1, the V gene TRBV6-5; 9 nucleotides align to TRBD1. With 6 bases clipped from V and 7 bases from J, the junction kept 9 bases outside the gene matches. CDR3 length equals 14 residues. CDR1 and CDR2 (germline): MNHEY, SVGAGI. The CDR3 loop reads CASSRGQGRGEAFF. For the CDR3, the DNA is TGTGCCAGCAGCCGAGGACAGGGGAGAGGTGAAGCTTTCTTT.

The chain couples TRBV14 to TRBJ2-2, with TRBD2 as a possible D gene (6 bases). The CDR3 runs to 16 residues. Trimming shortened V by 2 bases and J by 6 bases, and 16 bases separated the two germline ends. Per the germline V gene, CDR1 is SGHDN and CDR2 is FVKESK. The CDR3 DNA sequence: TGTGCCAGCAGCCAACTATTTGCGGGGCCCCCCGGGGAGCTGTTTTTT. It codes for CASSQLFAGPPGELFF.